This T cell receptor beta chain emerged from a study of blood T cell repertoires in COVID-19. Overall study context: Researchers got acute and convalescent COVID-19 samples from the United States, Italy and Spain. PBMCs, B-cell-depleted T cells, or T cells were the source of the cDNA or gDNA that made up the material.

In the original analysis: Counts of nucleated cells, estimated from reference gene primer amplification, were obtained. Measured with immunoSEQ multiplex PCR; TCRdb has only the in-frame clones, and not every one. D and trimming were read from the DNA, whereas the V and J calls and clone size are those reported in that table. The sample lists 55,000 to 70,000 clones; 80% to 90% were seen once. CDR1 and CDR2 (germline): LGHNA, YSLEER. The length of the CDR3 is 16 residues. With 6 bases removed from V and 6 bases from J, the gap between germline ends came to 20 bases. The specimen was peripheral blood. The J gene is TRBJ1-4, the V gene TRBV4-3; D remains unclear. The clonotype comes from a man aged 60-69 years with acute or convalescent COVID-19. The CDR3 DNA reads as TGCGCCAGCAGTCAATATAGCCGCGCTCATGATGAAAAACTGTTTTTT. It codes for CASSQYSRAHDEKLFF.